Sequencing of this TCR beta chain was carried out in a study of cytomegalovirus exposure and HLA in healthy donors. Study-wide context: Ancestry clustering placed about 86% of roughly 410 genotyped donors in the Caucasian-associated cluster.

With V trimmed by 6 bases and J by 6 bases, 11 bases remained unmatched. CDR1 and CDR2 (germline): MNHNS, SASEGT. The CDR3 has 14 amino acids. Broader study findings: A link between a missense DCLRE1C variant and TCR beta V- and J-gene trimming emerged from a later analysis.

In regard to this clone: Antigen: not known.

PCR was performed using 60 Vbeta and 13 Jbeta primers. This table comes from immunoSEQ multiplex PCR, and its TCRdb copy is limited to in-frame clones, with some not included. The sample lists under 200,000 clones, about 80% occurring once. V and J are TRBV6-1 and TRBJ2-7; TRBD1 aligns across 7 bases. Sequenced sample: PBMCs. The TCR sequence derives from a man aged 40-49 years in good health and CMV-seropositive. CDR3 nucleotides: TGTGCCAGCAGCGATGACAGGGTGGGATCCGAGCAGTACTTC. Translation gives CASSDDRVGSEQYF.